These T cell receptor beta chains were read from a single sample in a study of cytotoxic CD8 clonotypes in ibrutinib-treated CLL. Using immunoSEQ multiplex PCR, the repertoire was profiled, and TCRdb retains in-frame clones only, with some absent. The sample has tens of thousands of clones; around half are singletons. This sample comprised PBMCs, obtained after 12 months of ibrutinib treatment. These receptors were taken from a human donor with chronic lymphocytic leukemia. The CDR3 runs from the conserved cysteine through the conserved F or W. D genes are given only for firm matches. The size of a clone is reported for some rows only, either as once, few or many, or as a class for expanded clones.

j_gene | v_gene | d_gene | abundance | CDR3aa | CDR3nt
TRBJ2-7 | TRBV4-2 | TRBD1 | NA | CASSQAAGTAYEQYF | TGTGCCAGCAGCCAAGCCGCCGGGACAGCCTACGAGCAGTACTTC
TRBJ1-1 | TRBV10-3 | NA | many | CAIGAQNTEAFF | TGTGCCATCGGTGCCCAAAACACTGAAGCTTTCTTT
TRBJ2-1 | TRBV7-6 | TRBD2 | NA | CASSPERDAGQFF | TGTGCCAGCAGCCCAGAGCGGGACGCCGGGCAGTTCTTC
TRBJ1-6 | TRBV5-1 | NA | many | CASSLEISGNNSPLHF | TGCGCCAGCAGCTTGGAAATATCAGGGAATAATTCACCCCTCCACTTT
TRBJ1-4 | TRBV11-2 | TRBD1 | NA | CASSLRDRGGEKLFF | TGTGCCAGCAGCCTCCGGGACAGGGGAGGTGAAAAACTGTTTTTT
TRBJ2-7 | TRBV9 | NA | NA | CASSVVGEFGSYEQYF | TGTGCCAGCAGCGTAGTCGGGGAGTTCGGCTCCTACGAGCAGTACTTC
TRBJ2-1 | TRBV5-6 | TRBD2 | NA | CASSLRLAGAYNEQFF | TGTGCCAGCAGCTTGAGACTAGCGGGGGCCTACAATGAGCAGTTCTTC
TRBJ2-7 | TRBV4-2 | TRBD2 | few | CASSQAGASGSNEQYF | TGTGCCAGCAGCCAAGCCGGGGCTAGCGGGAGTAACGAGCAGTACTTC
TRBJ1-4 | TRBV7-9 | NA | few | CASSLAGRVGKLFF | TGTGCCAGCAGCTTAGCGGGCAGGGTTGGAAAACTGTTTTTT
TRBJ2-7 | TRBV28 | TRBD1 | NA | CASSYPGQGPHF | TGTGCCAGCAGTTATCCTGGACAGGGCCCCCACTTC
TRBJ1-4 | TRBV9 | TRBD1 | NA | CASSARGADEKLFF | TGTGCCAGCAGCGCCAGGGGGGCGGATGAAAAACTGTTTTTT
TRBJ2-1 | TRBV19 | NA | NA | CASIGDGRTSYNEQFF | TGTGCCAGTATAGGAGATGGTCGTACGTCCTACAATGAGCAGTTCTTC
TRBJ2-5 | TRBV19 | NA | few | CASSETGRETQYF | TGTGCCAGTAGCGAAACAGGGAGAGAGACCCAGTACTTC
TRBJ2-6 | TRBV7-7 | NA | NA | CASSRSRVPQSRANVLTF | TGTGCCAGCAGCCGCAGTCGTGTGCCACAAAGTCGGGCCAACGTCCTGACTTTC
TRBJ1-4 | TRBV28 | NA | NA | CASSQQGVKEKLFF | TGTGCCAGCAGTCAACAGGGCGTGAAGGAAAAACTGTTTTTT
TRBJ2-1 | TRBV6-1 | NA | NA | CASSEAGGRVNNEQFF | TGTGCCAGCAGTGAAGCGGGGGGGCGGGTGAACAATGAGCAGTTCTTC
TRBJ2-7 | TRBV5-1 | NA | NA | CASSFNTHQSPYEQYF | TGCGCCAGCAGCTTCAATACGCATCAGTCCCCCTACGAGCAGTACTTC
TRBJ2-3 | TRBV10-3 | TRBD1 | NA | CAISEGAQRSDTQYF | TGTGCCATCAGCGAGGGGGCGCAGAGGTCAGATACGCAGTATTTT
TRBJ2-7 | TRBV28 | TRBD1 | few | CASSLTPGTGGDSYEQYF | TGTGCCAGCAGTTTAACCCCGGGGACAGGGGGCGACTCCTACGAGCAGTACTTC
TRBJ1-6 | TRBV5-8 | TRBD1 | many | CASSRTGEVYSPLHF | TGTGCCAGCAGCCGGACAGGGGAGGTTTATTCACCCCTCCACTTT
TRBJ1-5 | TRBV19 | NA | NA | CASSIRIHSNQPQHF | TGTGCCAGTAGTATCCGCATTCATAGCAATCAGCCCCAGCATTTT
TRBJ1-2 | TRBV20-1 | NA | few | CSAKGVGPPTF | TGCAGTGCTAAAGGGGTAGGCCCTCCTACCTTC
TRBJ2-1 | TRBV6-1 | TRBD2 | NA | CASSQRLAGVYEQFF | TGTGCCAGCAGTCAAAGACTAGCGGGAGTGTATGAGCAGTTCTTC
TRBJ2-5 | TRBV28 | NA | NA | CASSLTPLVSETQYF | TGTGCCAGCAGTCTAACCCCACTAGTATCAGAGACCCAGTACTTC
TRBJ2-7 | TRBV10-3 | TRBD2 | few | CAISEPGPMLAGRLYEQYF | TGTGCCATCAGTGAGCCTGGGCCGATGCTAGCGGGAAGACTCTACGAGCAGTACTTC
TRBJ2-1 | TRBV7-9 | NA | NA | CASRALPYNEQFF | TGTGCCAGCAGGGCATTACCATACAATGAGCAGTTCTTC
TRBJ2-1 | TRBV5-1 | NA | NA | CASSLMGVDEQFF | TGCGCCAGCAGCTTGATGGGGGTCGATGAGCAGTTCTTC
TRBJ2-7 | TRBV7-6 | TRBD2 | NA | CASSSGLAGYDSYEQYF | TGTGCCAGCAGCTCGGGACTAGCGGGTTATGATTCCTACGAGCAGTACTTC
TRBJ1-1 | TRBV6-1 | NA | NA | CASRSRDLQAFF | TGTGCCAGCAGGTCGCGGGATTTGCAAGCTTTCTTT
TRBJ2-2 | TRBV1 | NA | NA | CTSSLGLAGTTRELFF | TGCACCAGCAGCCTGGGACTAGCGGGAACTACCCGGGAGCTGTTTTTT
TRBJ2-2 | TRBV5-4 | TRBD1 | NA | CASSLARTGRYTGELFF | TGTGCCAGCAGCTTGGCCCGGACAGGGCGCTACACCGGGGAGCTGTTTTTT
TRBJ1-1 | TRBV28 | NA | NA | CASSFRWGGAEAFF | TGTGCCAGCAGTTTTCGTTGGGGAGGTGCTGAAGCTTTCTTT
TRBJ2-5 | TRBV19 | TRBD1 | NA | CASSQTGGKTQYF | TGTGCCAGTAGTCAGACAGGGGGGAAGACCCAGTACTTC
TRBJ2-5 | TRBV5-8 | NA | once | CASSTGTPPETQYF | TGTGCCAGCAGCACCGGGACACCACCAGAGACCCAGTACTTC
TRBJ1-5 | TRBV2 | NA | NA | CASSAEVVAGNQPQHF | TGTGCCAGCAGTGCCGAGGTTGTGGCAGGCAATCAGCCCCAGCATTTT
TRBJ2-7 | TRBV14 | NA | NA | CASSHDYSYEQYF | TGTGCCAGCAGCCATGACTACTCCTACGAGCAGTACTTC
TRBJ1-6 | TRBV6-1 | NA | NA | CASTVYDSYNSPLHF | TGTGCCAGCACGGTTTATGACAGCTATAATTCACCCCTCCACTTT
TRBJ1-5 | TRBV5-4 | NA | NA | CASSSDGTSNQPQHF | TGTGCCAGCAGCTCGGACGGAACTAGCAATCAGCCCCAGCATTTT
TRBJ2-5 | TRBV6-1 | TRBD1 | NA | CASSGQGGQETQYF | TGTGCCAGCAGTGGACAGGGTGGCCAAGAGACCCAGTACTTC
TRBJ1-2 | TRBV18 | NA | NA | CASSPDTNYGYTF | TGTGCCAGCTCGCCGGATACGAACTATGGCTACACCTTC
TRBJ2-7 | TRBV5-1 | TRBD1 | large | CASSSMGQGFHEQYF | TGCGCCAGCAGCTCAATGGGACAGGGATTCCACGAGCAGTACTTC
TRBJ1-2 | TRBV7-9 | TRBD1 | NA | CASSYGQGAIYGYTF | TGTGCCAGCAGCTACGGACAGGGGGCAATCTATGGCTACACCTTC
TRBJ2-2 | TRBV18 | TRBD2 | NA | CASSPPGLAGWAGELFF | TGTGCCAGCTCACCGCCGGGACTAGCGGGATGGGCCGGGGAGCTGTTTTTT
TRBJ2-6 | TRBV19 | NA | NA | CASSTQGKGANVLTF | TGTGCCAGTAGTACCCAGGGGAAAGGGGCCAACGTCCTGACTTTC
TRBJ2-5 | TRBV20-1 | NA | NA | CSASSETQYF | TGCAGTGCCTCAAGCGAGACCCAGTACTTC
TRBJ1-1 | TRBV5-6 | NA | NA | CASSVQNTEAFF | TGTGCCAGCAGCGTACAGAACACTGAAGCTTTCTTT
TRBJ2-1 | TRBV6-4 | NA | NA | CASSDSRTSEQFF | TGTGCCAGCAGTGACTCCAGGACTTCCGAGCAGTTCTTC
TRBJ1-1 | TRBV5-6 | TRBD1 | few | CASSSITTGGSEAFF | TGTGCCAGCAGCTCCATCACGACAGGGGGCAGCGAAGCTTTCTTT